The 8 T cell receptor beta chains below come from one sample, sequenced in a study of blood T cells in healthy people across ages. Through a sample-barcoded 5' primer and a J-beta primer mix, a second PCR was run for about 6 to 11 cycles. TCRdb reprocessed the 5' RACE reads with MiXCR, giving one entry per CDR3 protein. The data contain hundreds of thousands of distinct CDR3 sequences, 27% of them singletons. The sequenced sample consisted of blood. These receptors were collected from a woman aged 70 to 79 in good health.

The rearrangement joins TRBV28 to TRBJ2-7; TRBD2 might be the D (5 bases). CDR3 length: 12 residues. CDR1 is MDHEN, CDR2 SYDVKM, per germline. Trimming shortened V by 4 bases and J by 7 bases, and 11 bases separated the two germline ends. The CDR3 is CASSSTRQEQYF. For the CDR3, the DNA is TGTGCCAGCAGTTCCACTAGGCAGGAGCAGTACTTC.

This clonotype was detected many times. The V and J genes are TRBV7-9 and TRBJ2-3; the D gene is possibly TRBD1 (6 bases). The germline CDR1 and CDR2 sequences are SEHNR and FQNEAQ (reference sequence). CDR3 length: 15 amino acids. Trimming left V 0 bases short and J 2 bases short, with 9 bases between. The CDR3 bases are TGTGCCAGCAGCTTAGCGGGGGCGAACACAGATACGCAGTATTTT. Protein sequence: CASSLAGANTDTQYF.

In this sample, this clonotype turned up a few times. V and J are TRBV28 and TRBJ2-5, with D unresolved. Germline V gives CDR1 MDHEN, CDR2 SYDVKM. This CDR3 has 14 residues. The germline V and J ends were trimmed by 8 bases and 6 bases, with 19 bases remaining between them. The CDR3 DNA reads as TGTGCCAGCTCGATCAGTGGCGCTAAACAGACCCAGTACTTC. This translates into CASSISGAKQTQYF.

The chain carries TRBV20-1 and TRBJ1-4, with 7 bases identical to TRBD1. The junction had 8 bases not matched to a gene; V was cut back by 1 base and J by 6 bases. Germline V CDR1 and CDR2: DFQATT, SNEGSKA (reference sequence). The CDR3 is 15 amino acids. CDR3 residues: CSARARGRRDEKLFF. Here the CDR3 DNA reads TGCAGTGCTAGAGCGAGGGGGCGCCGGGATGAAAAACTGTTTTTT.

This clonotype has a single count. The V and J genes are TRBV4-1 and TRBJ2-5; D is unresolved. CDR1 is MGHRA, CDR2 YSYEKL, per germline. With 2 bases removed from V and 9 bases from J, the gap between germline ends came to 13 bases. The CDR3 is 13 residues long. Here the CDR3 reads CASSQWAGEAQYF. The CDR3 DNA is TGCGCCAGCAGCCAATGGGCTGGTGAGGCCCAGTACTTC.

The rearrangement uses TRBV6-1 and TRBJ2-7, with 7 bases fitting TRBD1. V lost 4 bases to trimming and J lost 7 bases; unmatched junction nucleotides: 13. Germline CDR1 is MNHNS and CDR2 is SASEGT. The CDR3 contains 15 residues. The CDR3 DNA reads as TGTGCCAGCAGTGTCCAGACAGGGATCGGCCATGAGCAGTACTTC. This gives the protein CASSVQTGIGHEQYF.

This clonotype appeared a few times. For the CDR3, the DNA is TGCGCCAGCAGCCAAGGACAGGGGCCAGAGACCCAGTACTTC. Its protein product is CASSQGQGPETQYF. The chain is built from TRBV4-3 and TRBJ2-5; 8 nucleotides line up with TRBD1. Germline CDR1 LGHNA, CDR2 YSLEER. J was trimmed by 4 bases and V by 1 base; bases with no gene match: 2. This CDR3 comprises 14 residues.

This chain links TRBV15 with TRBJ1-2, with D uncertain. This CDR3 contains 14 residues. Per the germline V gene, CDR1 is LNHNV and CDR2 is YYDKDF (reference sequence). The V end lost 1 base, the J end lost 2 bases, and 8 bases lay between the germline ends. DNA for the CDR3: TGTGCCACCAGCAGAGGACGGGGAAACTATGGCTACACCTTC. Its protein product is CATSRGRGNYGYTF.